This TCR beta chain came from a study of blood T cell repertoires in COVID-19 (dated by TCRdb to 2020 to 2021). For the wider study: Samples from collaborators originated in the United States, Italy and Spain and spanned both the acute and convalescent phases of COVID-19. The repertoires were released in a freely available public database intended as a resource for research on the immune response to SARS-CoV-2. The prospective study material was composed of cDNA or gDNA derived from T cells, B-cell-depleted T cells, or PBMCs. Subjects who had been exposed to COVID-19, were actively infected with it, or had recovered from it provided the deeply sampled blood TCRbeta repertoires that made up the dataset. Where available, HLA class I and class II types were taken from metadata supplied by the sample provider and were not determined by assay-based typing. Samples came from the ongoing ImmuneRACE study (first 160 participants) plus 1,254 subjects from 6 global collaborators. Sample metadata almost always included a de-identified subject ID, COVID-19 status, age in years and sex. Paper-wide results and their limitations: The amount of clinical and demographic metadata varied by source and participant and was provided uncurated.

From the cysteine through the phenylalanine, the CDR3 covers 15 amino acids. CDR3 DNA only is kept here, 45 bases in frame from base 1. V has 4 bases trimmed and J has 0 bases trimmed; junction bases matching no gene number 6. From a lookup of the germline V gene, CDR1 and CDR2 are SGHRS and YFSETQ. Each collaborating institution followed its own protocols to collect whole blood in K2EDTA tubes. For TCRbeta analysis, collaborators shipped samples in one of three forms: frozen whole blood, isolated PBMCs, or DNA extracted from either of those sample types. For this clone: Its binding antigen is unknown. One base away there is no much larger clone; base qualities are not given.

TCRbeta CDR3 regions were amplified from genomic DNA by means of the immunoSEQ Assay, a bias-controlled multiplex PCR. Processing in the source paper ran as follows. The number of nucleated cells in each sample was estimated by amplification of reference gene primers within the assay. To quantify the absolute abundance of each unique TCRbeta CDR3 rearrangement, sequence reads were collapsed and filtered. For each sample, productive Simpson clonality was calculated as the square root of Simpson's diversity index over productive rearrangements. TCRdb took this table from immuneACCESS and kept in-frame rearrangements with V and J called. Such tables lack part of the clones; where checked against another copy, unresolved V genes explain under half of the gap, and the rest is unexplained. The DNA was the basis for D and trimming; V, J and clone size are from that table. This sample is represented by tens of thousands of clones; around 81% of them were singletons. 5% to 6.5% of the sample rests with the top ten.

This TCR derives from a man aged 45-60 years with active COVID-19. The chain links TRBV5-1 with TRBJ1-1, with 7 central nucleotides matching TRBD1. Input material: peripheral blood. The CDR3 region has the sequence CASSTGQIMNTEAFF. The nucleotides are TGCGCCAGCAGCACGGGACAGATCATGAACACTGAAGCTTTCTTT.